The present TCR beta chain was sequenced within a study of PD-1 blockade in classical Hodgkin lymphoma. Using immunoSEQ multiplex PCR, the repertoire was profiled, and TCRdb retains in-frame clones only, with some absent. The data contain about 60,000 clones, more than 75% of them singletons. All the patients suffered relapse after autologous stem cell transplantation, and brentuximab vedotin exposure differed. Best response was recorded as complete response, partial response or progressive disease. Study outcomes and limitations: Healthy donors reportedly exceeded newly diagnosed patients in baseline TCR diversity. Repertoire differences have undefined causes, possibly disease activity or prior therapy.

With respect to this clone: Its specificity is not known.

V shed 6 bases and J 4 bases; nucleotides not matched to a gene: 4. The germline CDR1 and CDR2 sequences are MNHEY and SVGAGI. This CDR3 comprises 14 residues. The origin of this receptor is a human donor with classical Hodgkin lymphoma. The specimen was peripheral blood mononuclear cells (PBMCs), collected at baseline. The chain is built from TRBV6-5 and TRBJ2-7; 12 bases fit TRBD2. The CDR3 is CASSRLAGDYEQYF. In DNA form, the CDR3 reads TGTGCCAGCAGCCGACTAGCGGGAGATTACGAGCAGTACTTC.